One and the same sample provided the 4 T cell receptor beta chains below, sequenced in a study of blood T cell repertoires in COVID-19 (TCRdb year 2020). The receptor library was made with the immunoSEQ multiplex PCR assay. TCRdb limited this immuneACCESS table to in-frame rearrangements with V and J called. A share of clones is missing; checked studies link under half to unresolved V genes, and the rest is unexplained. Within this sample are around 170,000 clones, with around four fifths of them counted one time only. In total, the top ten clones hold approximately 8% of the sample. Sequencing was done on a sample of PBMCs or T cells enriched from blood (not recorded which). Receptors were obtained from a woman aged 50 to 65 who had recovered from COVID-19.

The rearrangement links TRBV19 to TRBJ1-1; 7 bases fit TRBD1. Germline loops: CDR1 LNHDA, CDR2 SQIVND (reference sequence). Trimming took 5 bases from V and 4 from J; bases not matched to a gene: 7. CDR3 length equals 14 residues. CDR3 sequence: CASSVPGQITEAFF. In DNA, the CDR3 is TGTGCCAGTAGTGTTCCGGGACAGATCACTGAAGCTTTCTTT.

The chain carries TRBV7-2 and TRBJ2-7; 13 nucleotides agree with TRBD2. This CDR3 comprises 14 residues. After removal of 5 bases from V and 4 bases from J, the junction contained 2 bases not matched to a gene. Germline-derived CDR1 and CDR2 are SGHTA and FQGNSA. CDR3 residues: CASSTTSGGYEQYF. The CDR3 nucleotides are TGTGCCAGCAGCACGACTAGCGGGGGGTACGAGCAGTACTTC. Full variable domain (remainder filled in from reference TRBV7-2 and TRBJ2-7): GAGVSQSPSNKVTEKGKDVELRCDPISGHTALYWYRQSLGQGLEFLIYFQGNSAPDKSGLPSDRFSAERTGGSVSTLTIQRTQQEDSAVYLCASSTTSGGYEQYFGPGTRLTVT.

The rearrangement joins TRBV4-3 to TRBJ2-5; D is ambiguous. The CDR3 loop spans 13 amino acids. V dropped 0 bases and J dropped 4 bases, with 6 bases sitting between them. Looked up from germline, CDR1 is LGHNA and CDR2 is YSLEER. The CDR3 spells CASSQDLRETQYF. The CDR3 bases are TGCGCCAGCAGCCAAGATCTCCGAGAGACCCAGTACTTC.

The rearrangement links TRBV4-3 to TRBJ2-1; D is possibly TRBD2 (7 bases). CDR3 length equals 15 residues. In germline, CDR1 is LGHNA, CDR2 YSLEER. V was clipped by 1 base and J by 5 bases, with 12 bases between them. The CDR3: CASSQVTGRDNEQFF. As DNA, the CDR3 is TGCGCCAGCAGCCAAGTAACAGGGAGGGACAATGAGCAGTTCTTC.